These 14 T cell receptor beta chains were all obtained from the same sample, sequenced in a study of CD8 T cells in ankylosing spondylitis. TCRdb itself ran the 5' RACE reads through MiXCR, one entry per CDR3 protein. The sample consists of about 340,000 distinct CDR3 sequences, approximately 14% of them appearing once. Source material: blood, either unsorted or a sorted T cell fraction (not recorded which). Receptors originate from a male donor with ankylosing spondylitis or in good health (not recorded which).

This clonotype was seen only a few times. The chain uses TRBV12-3 or TRBV12-4 and TRBJ2-7; D may be TRBD1 or TRBD2 (5 bases each). CDR3 size: 14 residues. V lost 6 bases and J lost 6, with 18 bases in between. In nucleotides, the CDR3 is TGTGCCAGCAGCTCCGGGACCCCGACCCTCGAGCAGTACTTC. Its translation is CASSSGTPTLEQYF.

The gene calls are TRBV11-1 and TRBJ2-5; 9 bases agree with TRBD1. The V and J ends lost 5 bases and 4 bases, in that order; junction bases with no gene match: 2. The CDR3 loop spans 13 amino acids. Germline V lookup: CDR1 SGHAT, CDR2 FQDESV (reference sequence). In DNA, the CDR3 is TGTGCCAGCAGCCAGGACAGGGGAGAGACCCAGTACTTC. Translated, it gives CASSQDRGETQYF. The whole variable domain, filled in from reference TRBV11-1 and TRBJ2-5, reads EAEVAQSPRYKITEKSQAVAFWCDPISGHATLYWYRQILGQGPELLVQFQDESVVDDSQLPKDRFSAERLKGVDSTLKIQPAELGDSAMYLCASSQDRGETQYFGPGTRLLVL.

In this sample, this clonotype turned up a few times. The V and J genes are TRBV5-1 and TRBJ1-1; D is unresolved. This CDR3 is 14 amino acids long. Trimming cost V 3 bases and J 6 bases, with 15 bases left between them. Per the germline V gene, CDR1 is SGHRS and CDR2 is YFSETQ. Here the CDR3 DNA reads TGCGCCAGCAGCTCCCAATTGCCGGCCCCTGAAGCTTTCTTT. It encodes CASSSQLPAPEAFF.

The gene calls are TRBV11-3 and TRBJ2-1; TRBD2 matches 8 bases. Germline V lookup: CDR1 SGHNT, CDR2 YENEEA. This CDR3 region has 15 residues. The ends lost 3 bases at V and 5 bases at J; junction bases unmatched: 6. The CDR3 is CASSFFSGDHNEQFF. In DNA form, the CDR3 reads TGTGCCAGCAGCTTCTTTAGCGGGGATCACAATGAGCAGTTCTTC.

This clonotype was seen a handful of times. The V and J genes are TRBV4-1 and TRBJ2-2; D might be TRBD2 (7 bases). This CDR3 has 18 residues. The germline V gene has CDR1 MGHRA and CDR2 YSYEKL. The ends were cut back, 2 bases at V and 2 bases at J, with 18 bases in the middle. Written as DNA, the CDR3 is TGCGCCAGCAGCCAATCCCCCCTGCGGGGGCCTAACACCGGGGAGCTGTTTTTT. Translation gives CASSQSPLRGPNTGELFF.

This clonotype was detected only a few times. The CDR3 DNA follows: TGTGCCAGCACGGCGGCAGATACGCAGTATTTT. This sequence encodes CASTAADTQYF. The chain recombines TRBV12-3 or TRBV12-4 with TRBJ2-3; D is undetermined. This CDR3 is built from 11 residues. The V end was cut by 7 bases, the J end by 4 bases, with 6 bases between.

The chain recombines TRBV20-1 with TRBJ1-1; D is possibly TRBD1 (5 bases). The germline V and J ends were trimmed by 4 bases and 5 bases, with 17 bases remaining between them. Germline V gene sequence: CDR1 DFQATT, CDR2 SNEGSKA (reference sequence). This CDR3 contains 14 residues. CDR3 DNA: TGCAGTGCTACAAGGGGCGGAGGGAGAACTGAAGCTTTCTTT. Residues: CSATRGGGRTEAFF.

The sample holds many counts of this clonotype. This chain connects TRBV12-3 or TRBV12-4 to TRBJ2-1; D gene ambiguous. The CDR3 covers 14 residues. Trimming shortened V by 2 bases and J by 8 bases, and 13 bases separated the two germline ends. In nucleotides, the CDR3 is TGTGCCAGCAGTTTAAATTCGAACAGCGATGAGCAGTTCTTC. Its protein is CASSLNSNSDEQFF.

CDR3 nucleotides: TGTGCCAGCAGGGGCCAGGGGGCATTTAGCAATCAGCCCCAGCATTTT. Protein: CASRGQGAFSNQPQHF. This chain links TRBV27 with TRBJ1-5; 8 bases are a match to TRBD1. V lost 6 bases and J lost 0; bases outside the gene matches: 7. Germline CDR1 reads MNHEY; CDR2 reads SMNVEV (reference sequence). The length of the CDR3 is 16 residues.

This clonotype occurred once. This chain connects TRBV23-1 to TRBJ2-7, with a possible D match to TRBD1 (5 bases). TRBV23-1 is assigned to the ORF class and has an uncertain function. The CDR3 consists of 15 residues. The germline V and J ends were trimmed by 7 bases and 2 bases, with 18 bases remaining between them. CDR3 amino acids: CASTTSGCSTYEQYF. CDR3 sequence (DNA): TGCGCCAGCACCACATCAGGGTGTAGTACCTACGAGCAGTACTTC.

The chain has TRBV5-1 and TRBJ1-1; TRBD1 agrees at 8 bases. The CDR3 covers 18 residues. The V and J ends lost 1 base and 0 bases, in that order; junction bases with no gene match: 11. Per germline, CDR1 SGHRS and CDR2 YFSETQ. CDR3 sequence: CASSLRPPGQGMNTEAFF. In DNA form, the CDR3 reads TGCGCCAGCAGCTTGAGACCTCCCGGACAGGGCATGAACACTGAAGCTTTCTTT.

The gene calls are TRBV20-1 and TRBJ2-4, with TRBD2 matching 7 bases. CDR1 is DFQATT and CDR2 is SNEGSKA in the germline V gene (reference sequence). V lost 6 bases and J lost 7; bases outside the gene matches: 9. CDR3 size: 13 residues. The CDR3 DNA reads as TGCAGTGCCGGGGAGGGCGTGGAGAACATTCAGTACTTC. It codes for CSAGEGVENIQYF.

This clonotype was recorded a few times. The V call is TRBV14, the J call TRBJ1-2; TRBD1 agrees at 7 bases. The CDR3 spans 14 residues. Trimming cost V 3 bases and J 3 bases; bases outside gene matches: 4. Germline CDR1 reads SGHDN; CDR2 reads FVKESK. CDR3 nucleotide sequence: TGTGCCAGCAGCCACCAGGGGGAATACTATGGCTACACCTTC. It specifies CASSHQGEYYGYTF.

This clonotype showed up just a few times. This sequence joins TRBV4-1 and TRBJ1-1; D gene uncertain. In germline, CDR1 is MGHRA, CDR2 YSYEKL. V was trimmed by 5 bases and J by 2 bases, leaving 12 bases between them. This CDR3 spans 14 amino acids. The CDR3 nucleotides are TGCGCCAGCAGCTATGAAACGAGCAACACTGAAGCTTTCTTT. Translating gives CASSYETSNTEAFF.